This section outlines one T cell receptor beta chain sequence together with its context. The source of the sample is a study of cytomegalovirus exposure and HLA in healthy donors. The CDR3 has 16 amino acids. V lost 4 bases and J lost 2; bases outside the gene matches: 9. Per germline, CDR1 LNHDA and CDR2 SQIVND (reference sequence). Vbeta (60) and Jbeta (13) primers were used in the PCR. Sequenced by immunoSEQ multiplex PCR; TCRdb stores in-frame clones only, minus some. The sample includes more than 110,000 clones, around 76% of them seen just once. The TCR was taken from a male donor in good health and CMV-seronegative. What was sequenced was PBMCs. This chain connects TRBV19 to TRBJ2-3, with 7 nucleotides matching TRBD1. CDR3 DNA: TGTGCCAGTAGTAGTTTTGGGACAGACAACACAGATACGCAGTATTTT. It encodes CASSSFGTDNTDTQYF.